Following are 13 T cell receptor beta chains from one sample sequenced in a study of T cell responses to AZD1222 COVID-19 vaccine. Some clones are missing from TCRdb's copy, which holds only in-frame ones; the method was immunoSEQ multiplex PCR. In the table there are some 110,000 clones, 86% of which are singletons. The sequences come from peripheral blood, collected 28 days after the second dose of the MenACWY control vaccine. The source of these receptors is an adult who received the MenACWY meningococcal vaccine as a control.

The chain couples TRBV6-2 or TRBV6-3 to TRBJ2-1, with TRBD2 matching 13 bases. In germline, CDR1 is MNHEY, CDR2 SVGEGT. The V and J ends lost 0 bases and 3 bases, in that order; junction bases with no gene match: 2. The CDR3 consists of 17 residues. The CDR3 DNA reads TGTGCCAGCAGTTACTCCGGACTAGCGGGGGTCTACAATGAGCAGTTCTTC. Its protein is CASSYSGLAGVYNEQFF.

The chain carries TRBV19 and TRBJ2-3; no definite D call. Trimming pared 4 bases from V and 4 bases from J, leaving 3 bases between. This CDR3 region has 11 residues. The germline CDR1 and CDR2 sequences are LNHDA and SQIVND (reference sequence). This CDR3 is CASSSADTQYF. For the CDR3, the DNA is TGTGCCAGTAGTAGTGCAGATACGCAGTATTTT.

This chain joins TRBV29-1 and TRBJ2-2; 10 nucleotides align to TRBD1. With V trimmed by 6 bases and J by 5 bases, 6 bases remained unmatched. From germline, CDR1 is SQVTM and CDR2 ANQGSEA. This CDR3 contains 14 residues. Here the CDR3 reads CSVDGTGVTGELFF. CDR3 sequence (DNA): TGCAGCGTCGACGGGACAGGGGTAACCGGGGAGCTGTTTTTT.

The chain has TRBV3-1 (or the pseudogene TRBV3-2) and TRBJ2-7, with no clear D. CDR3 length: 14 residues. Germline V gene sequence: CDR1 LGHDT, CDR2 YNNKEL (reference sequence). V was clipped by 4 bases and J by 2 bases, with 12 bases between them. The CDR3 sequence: CASSPGRPPYEQYF. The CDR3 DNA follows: TGTGCCAGCAGCCCTGGACGGCCGCCCTACGAGCAGTACTTC.

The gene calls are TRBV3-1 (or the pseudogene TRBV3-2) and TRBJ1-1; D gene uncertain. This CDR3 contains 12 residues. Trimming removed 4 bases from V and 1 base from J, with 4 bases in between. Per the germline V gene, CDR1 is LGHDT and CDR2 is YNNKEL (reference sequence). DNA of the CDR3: TGTGCCAGCAGCCGCGGGAACACTGAAGCTTTCTTT. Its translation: CASSRGNTEAFF.

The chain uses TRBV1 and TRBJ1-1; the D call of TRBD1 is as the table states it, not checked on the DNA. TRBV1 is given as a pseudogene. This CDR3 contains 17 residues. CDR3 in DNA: TGCACCAGCACAAGGGACAGGGGAGCCCCCTTGAACACTGAAGCTTTCTTT. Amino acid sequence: CTSTRDRGAPLNTEAFF.

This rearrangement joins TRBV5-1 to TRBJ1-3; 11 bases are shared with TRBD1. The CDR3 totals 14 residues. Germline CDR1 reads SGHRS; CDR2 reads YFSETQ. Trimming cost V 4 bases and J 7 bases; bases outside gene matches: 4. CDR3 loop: CASSKDRGPNTIYF. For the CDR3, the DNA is TGCGCCAGCAGCAAGGACAGGGGGCCGAACACCATATATTTT.

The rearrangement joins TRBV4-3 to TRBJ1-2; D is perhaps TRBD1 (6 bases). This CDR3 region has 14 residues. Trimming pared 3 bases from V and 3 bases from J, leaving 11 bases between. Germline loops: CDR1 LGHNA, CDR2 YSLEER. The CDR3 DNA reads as TGCGCCAGCAGCCAGGGAAGGGGGGACTATGGCTACACCTTC. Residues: CASSQGRGDYGYTF.

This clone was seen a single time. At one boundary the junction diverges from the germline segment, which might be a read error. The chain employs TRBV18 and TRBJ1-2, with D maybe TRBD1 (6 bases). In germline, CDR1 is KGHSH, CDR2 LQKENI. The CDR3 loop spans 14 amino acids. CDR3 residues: CASSPGQIQYTVDF. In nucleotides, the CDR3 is TGTGCCAGCTCTCCCGGACAGATCCAATACACGGTAGACTTC.

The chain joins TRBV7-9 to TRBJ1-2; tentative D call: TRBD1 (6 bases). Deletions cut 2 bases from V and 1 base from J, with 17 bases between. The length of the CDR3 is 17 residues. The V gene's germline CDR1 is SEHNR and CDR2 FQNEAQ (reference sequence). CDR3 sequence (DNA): TGTGCCAGCAGCTTAATGGGAGCGGACAGATTTAACTATGGCTACACCTTC. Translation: CASSLMGADRFNYGYTF.

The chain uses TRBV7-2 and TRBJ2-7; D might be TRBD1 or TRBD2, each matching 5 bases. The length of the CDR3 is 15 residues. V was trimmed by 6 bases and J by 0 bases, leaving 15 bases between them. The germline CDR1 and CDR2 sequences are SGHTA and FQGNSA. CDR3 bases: TGTGCCAGCAGACAACCCGGGACGGTCTCCTACGAGCAGTACTTC. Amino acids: CASRQPGTVSYEQYF.

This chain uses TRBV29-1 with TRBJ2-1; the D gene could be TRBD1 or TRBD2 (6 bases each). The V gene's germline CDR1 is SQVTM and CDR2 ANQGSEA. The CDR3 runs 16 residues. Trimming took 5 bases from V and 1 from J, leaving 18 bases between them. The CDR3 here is CSVSSQGRRSYNEQFF. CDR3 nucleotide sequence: TGCAGCGTTAGTTCGCAGGGGAGGAGGTCCTACAATGAGCAGTTCTTC.

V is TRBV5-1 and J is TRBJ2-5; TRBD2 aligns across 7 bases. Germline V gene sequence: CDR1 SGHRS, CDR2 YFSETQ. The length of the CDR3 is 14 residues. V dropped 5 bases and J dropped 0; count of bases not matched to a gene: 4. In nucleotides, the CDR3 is TGCGCCAGCAGGGTCGGGGGGTACCAAGAGACCCAGTACTTC. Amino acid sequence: CASRVGGYQETQYF.